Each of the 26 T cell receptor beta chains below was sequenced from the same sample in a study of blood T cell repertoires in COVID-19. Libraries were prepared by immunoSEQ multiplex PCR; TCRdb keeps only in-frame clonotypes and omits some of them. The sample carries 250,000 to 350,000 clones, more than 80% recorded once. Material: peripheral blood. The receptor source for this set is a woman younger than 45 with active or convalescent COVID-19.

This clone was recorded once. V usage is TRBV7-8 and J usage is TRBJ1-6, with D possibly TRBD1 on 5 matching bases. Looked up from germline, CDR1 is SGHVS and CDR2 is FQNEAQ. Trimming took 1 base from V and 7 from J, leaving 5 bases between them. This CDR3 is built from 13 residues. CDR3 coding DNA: TGTGCCAGCAGCTTAGAGGGGAATTCACCCCTCCACTTT. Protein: CASSLEGNSPLHF. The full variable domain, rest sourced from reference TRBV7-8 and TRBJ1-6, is GAGVSQSPRYKVAKRGQDVALRCDPISGHVSLFWYQQALGQGPEFLTYFQNEAQLDKSGLPSDRFFAERPEGSVSTLKIQRTQQEDSAVYLCASSLEGNSPLHFGNGTRLTVT.

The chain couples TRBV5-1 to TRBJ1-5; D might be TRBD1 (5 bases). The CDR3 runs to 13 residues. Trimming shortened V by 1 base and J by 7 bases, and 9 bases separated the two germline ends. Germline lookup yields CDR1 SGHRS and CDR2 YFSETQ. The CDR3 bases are TGCGCCAGCAGCTTGTGGGGCGACCAGCCCCAGCATTTT. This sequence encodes CASSLWGDQPQHF.

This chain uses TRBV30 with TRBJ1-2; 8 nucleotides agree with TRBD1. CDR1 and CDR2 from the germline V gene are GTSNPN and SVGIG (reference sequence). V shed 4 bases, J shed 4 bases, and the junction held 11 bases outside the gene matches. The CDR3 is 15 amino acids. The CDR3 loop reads CAWNPPGQVFYGYTF. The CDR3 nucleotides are TGTGCCTGGAATCCCCCGGGACAGGTTTTCTATGGCTACACCTTC.

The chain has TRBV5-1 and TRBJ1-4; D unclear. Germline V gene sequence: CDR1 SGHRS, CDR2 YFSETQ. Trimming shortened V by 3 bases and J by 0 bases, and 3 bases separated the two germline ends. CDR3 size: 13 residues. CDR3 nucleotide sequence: TGCGCCAGCAGCTACACAACTAATGAAAAACTGTTTTTT. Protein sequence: CASSYTTNEKLFF.

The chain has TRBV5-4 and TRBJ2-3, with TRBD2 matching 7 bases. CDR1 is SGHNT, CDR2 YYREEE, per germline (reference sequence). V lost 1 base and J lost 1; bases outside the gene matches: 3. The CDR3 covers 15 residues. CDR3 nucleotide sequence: TGTGCCAGCAGCTTGCCGGGGGGACGCACAGATACGCAGTATTTT. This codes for CASSLPGGRTDTQYF.

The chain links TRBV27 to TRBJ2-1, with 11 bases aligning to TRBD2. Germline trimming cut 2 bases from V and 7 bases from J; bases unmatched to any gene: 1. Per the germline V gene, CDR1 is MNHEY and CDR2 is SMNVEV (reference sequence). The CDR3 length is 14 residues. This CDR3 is CASSLTSGGNEQFF. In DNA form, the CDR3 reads TGTGCCAGCAGTTTAACTAGCGGGGGAAATGAGCAGTTCTTC.

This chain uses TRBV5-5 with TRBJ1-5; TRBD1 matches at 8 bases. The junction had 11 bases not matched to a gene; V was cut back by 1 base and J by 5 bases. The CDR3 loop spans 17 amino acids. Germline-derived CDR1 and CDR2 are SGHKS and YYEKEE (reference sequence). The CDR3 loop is CASSLWLEQGVDQPQHF. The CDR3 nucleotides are TGTGCCAGCAGCTTGTGGCTTGAACAGGGGGTGGATCAGCCCCAGCATTTT.

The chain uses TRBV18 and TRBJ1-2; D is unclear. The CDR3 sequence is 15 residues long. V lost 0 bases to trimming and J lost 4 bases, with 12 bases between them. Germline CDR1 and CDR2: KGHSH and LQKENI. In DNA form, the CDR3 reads TGTGCCAGCTCACCACCTCTCCTACAGATCTATGGCTACACCTTC. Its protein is CASSPPLLQIYGYTF. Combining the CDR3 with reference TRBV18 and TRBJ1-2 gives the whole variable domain NAGVMQNPRHLVRRRGQEARLRCSPMKGHSHVYWYRQLPEEGLKFMVYLQKENIIDESGMPKERFSAEFPKEGPSILRIQQVVRGDSAAYFCASSPPLLQIYGYTFGSGTRLTVV.

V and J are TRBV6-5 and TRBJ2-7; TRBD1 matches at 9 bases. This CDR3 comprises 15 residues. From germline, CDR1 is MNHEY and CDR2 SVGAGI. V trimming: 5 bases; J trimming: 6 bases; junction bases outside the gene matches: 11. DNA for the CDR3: TGTGCCAGCAGTCTACTAGGGACAGGGATGAGCGAGCAGTACTTC. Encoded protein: CASSLLGTGMSEQYF.

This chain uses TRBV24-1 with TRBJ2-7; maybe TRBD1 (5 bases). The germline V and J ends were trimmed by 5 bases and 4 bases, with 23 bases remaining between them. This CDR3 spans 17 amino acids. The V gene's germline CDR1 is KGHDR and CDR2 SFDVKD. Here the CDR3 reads CATSAGSGYPTSYEQYF. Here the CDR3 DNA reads TGTGCCACCAGTGCCGGATCAGGGTACCCAACCTCTTACGAGCAGTACTTC.

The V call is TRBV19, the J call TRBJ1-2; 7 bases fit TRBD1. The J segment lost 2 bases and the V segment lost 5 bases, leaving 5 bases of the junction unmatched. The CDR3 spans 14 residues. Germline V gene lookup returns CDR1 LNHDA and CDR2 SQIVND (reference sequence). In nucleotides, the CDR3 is TGTGCCAGTAGTGCACCGACAGGGAACTATGGCTACACCTTC. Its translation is CASSAPTGNYGYTF.

CDR3 nucleotides: TGTGCCAGCAGCCCGGGGGGGAGCTCCTACAATGAGCAGTTCTTC. Protein: CASSPGGSSYNEQFF. The chain is built from TRBV6-6 and TRBJ2-1, with TRBD2 matching over 8 bases. This CDR3 has 15 residues. After removal of 6 bases from V and 0 bases from J, the junction contained 4 bases not matched to a gene. Germline values: CDR1 MNHNY, CDR2 SVGAGI (reference sequence).

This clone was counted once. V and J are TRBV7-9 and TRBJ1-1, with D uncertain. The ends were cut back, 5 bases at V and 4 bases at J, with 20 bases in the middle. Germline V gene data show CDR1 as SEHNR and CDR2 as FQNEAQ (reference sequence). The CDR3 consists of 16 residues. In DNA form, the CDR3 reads TGTGCCAGCAGCCAACCGGGGAGGAGGATCCCCACTGAAGCTTTCTTT. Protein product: CASSQPGRRIPTEAFF.

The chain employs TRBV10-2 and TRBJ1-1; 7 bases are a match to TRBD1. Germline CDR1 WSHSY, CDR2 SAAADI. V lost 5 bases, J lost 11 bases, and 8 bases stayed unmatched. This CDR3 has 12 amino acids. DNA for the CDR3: TGCGCCAGCAGTTGGCAGGGGGTTGGTGCTTTCTTT. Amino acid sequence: CASSWQGVGAFF.

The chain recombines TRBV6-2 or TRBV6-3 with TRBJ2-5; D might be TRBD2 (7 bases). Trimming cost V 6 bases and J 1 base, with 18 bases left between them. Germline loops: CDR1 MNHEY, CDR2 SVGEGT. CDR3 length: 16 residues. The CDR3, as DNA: TGTGCCAGCAGCCCTGGGGGGGCCTGGGGCCAAGAGACCCAGTACTTC. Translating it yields CASSPGGAWGQETQYF.

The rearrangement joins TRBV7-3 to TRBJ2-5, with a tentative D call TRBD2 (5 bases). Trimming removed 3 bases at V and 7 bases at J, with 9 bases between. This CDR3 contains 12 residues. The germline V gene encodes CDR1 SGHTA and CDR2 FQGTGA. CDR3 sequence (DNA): TGTGCCAGCAGCTTTCAACGGGGGACCCAGTACTTC. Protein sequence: CASSFQRGTQYF.

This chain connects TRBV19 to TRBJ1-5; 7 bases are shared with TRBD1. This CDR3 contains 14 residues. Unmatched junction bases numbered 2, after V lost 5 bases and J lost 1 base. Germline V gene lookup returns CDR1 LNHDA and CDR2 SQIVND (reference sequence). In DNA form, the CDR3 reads TGTGCCAGTAGTTCGACAGGGAGCAATCAGCCCCAGCATTTT. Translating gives CASSSTGSNQPQHF.

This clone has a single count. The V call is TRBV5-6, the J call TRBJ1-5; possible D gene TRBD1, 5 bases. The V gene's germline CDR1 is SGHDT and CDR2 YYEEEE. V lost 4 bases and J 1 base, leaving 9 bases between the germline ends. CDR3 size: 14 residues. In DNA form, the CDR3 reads TGTGCCAGCAGCGGTGGGGGGAGCAATCAGCCCCAGCATTTT. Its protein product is CASSGGGSNQPQHF.

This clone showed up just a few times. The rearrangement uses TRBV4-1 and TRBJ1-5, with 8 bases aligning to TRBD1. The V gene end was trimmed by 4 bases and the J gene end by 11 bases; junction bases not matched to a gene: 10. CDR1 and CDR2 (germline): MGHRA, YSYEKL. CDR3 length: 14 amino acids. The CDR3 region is CASSLITGGRAQHF. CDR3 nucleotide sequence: TGCGCCAGCAGCCTTATCACAGGGGGTCGGGCCCAGCATTTT.

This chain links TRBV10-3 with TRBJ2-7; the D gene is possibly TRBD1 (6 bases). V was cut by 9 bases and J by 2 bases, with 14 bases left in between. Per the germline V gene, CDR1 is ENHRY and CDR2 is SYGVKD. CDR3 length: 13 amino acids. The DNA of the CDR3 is TGTGCCATTGCGACAGGACCCCCCTACGAGCAGTACTTC. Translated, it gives CAIATGPPYEQYF.

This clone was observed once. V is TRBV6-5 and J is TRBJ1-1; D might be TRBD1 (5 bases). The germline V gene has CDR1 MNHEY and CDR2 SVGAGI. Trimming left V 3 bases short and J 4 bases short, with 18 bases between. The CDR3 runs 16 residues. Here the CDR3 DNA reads TGTGCCAGCAGTTATCGCCGGTCGACAGTGGGCACTGAAGCTTTCTTT. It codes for CASSYRRSTVGTEAFF.

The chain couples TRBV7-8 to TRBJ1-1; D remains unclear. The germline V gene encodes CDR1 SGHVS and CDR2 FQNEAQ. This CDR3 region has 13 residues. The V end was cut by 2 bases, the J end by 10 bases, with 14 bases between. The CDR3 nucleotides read TGTGCCAGCAGCTTACTGGACGGACTAGTAGCTTTCTTT. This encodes CASSLLDGLVAFF.

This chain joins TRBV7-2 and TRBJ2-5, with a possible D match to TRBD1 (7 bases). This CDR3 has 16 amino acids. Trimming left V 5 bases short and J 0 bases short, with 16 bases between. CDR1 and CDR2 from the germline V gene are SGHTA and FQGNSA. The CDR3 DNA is TGTGCCAGCAGCCCTCAGGCGGGACAGTACCAAGAGACCCAGTACTTC. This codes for CASSPQAGQYQETQYF.

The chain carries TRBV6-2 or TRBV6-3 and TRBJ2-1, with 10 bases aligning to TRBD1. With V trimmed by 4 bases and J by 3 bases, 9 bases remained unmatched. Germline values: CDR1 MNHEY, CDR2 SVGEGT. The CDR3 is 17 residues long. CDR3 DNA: TGTGCCAGCAGTTTCCCCCGGACAGGGGGTTTCTACAATGAGCAGTTCTTC. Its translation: CASSFPRTGGFYNEQFF.

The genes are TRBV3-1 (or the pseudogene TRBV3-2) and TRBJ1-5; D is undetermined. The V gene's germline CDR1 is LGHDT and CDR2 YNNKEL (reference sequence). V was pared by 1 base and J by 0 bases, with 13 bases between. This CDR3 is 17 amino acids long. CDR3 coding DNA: TGTGCCAGCAGCCAAGGCACAGACCTTTATAGCAATCAGCCCCAGCATTTT. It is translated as CASSQGTDLYSNQPQHF.

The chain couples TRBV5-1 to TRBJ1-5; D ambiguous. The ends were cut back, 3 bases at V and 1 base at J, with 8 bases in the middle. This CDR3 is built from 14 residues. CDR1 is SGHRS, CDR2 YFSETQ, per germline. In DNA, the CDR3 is TGCGCCAGCAGCTCCGGGGAGAGCAATCAGCCCCAGCATTTT. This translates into CASSSGESNQPQHF.